Listed here are 14 T cell receptor beta chains from one sample, sequenced in a study of T cells in Graves' hyperthyroidism and ophthalmopathy (dated by TCRdb to between 2017 and 2020). The protocol used for the library was multiplex PCR. The sequencer listed for this sample is Illumina HiSeq 2000. The TCR beta CDR3 regions were amplified from the RNA transcripts. The TCR CDR3 was subjected to a first round of RT-PCR using the HTBI primer set and the Qiagen OneStep RT-PCR kit. The public reads were quality trimmed at Q25 with fastp and then assembled into clones with MiXCR by TCRdb, keeping productive beta chains. All rows with the same CDR3 protein become a single entry with the most common DNA and genes. The sample data list roughly 400,000 distinct CDR3 sequences, and around 15% of these were observed just once. The top ten constitute approximately 27% of the sample. Specimen: blood. Receptors originate from a middle-aged man with Graves' ophthalmopathy.

In this sample, this clonotype turned up many times. The chain employs TRBV29-1 and TRBJ2-7; TRBD2 aligns across 7 bases. The ends lost 7 bases at V and 0 bases at J; junction bases unmatched: 6. The CDR3 extends over 13 amino acids. Germline CDR1 is SQVTM and CDR2 is ANQGSEA. CDR3 coding DNA: TGCAGCGGGGGGGGGACCAACTCCTACGAGCAGTACTTC. It codes for CSGGGTNSYEQYF.

This clonotype was observed once. An end of the junction does not agree with germline; a read error may underlie this. The chain uses TRBV5-1 and TRBJ2-2, with unresolved D. The DNA end lines up better with TRBJ1-1; the J call may be wrong. This CDR3 spans 14 amino acids. Germline V gives CDR1 SGHRS, CDR2 YFSETQ. The CDR3 DNA is TGCGCCAGCAGCTTGGTCGGGGATCTCACTGGAGCTTTCTTT. Encoded protein: CASSLVGDLTGAFF.

The rearrangement links TRBV12-3 or TRBV12-4 to TRBJ1-5; D perhaps matches TRBD1 (5 bases). V dropped 3 bases and J dropped 6 bases, with 6 bases sitting between them. This CDR3 region has 12 residues. CDR3 DNA sequence: TGTGCCAGCAGTTTGGGGACTCAGCCCCAGCATTTT. Translating it yields CASSLGTQPQHF.

This rearrangement joins TRBV30 to TRBJ2-1; a possible D gene is TRBD1 (5 bases). The CDR3 spans 15 residues. The germline gives CDR1 GTSNPN, CDR2 SVGIG (reference sequence). Trimming took off 0 bases at V and 7 bases at J, with 16 bases between the two ends. The CDR3 sequence is CAWSVRAGSNNEQFF. The CDR3 bases are TGTGCCTGGAGTGTTCGGGCAGGGTCCAATAATGAGCAGTTCTTC.

In the case of this clonotype: A junction end diverges from the germline sequence, so it may reflect a read error. The chain combines TRBV28 with TRBJ2-2, with D maybe TRBD2 (5 bases). Per germline, CDR1 MDHEN and CDR2 SYDVKM. The CDR3 totals 16 residues. The CDR3 here is CVSSLASSVFTGELFF. In nucleotides, the CDR3 is TGTGTCAGCAGTTTAGCGAGTTCAGTATTTACCGGGGAGCTGTTTTTT.

This clonotype was recorded many times. The chain uses TRBV27 and TRBJ2-7; D gene uncertain. Between the trimmed V and J ends, which lost 6 bases and 1 base, there was a span of 16 bases. The CDR3 spans 15 residues. Per the germline V gene, CDR1 is MNHEY and CDR2 is SMNVEV (reference sequence). The CDR3 sequence: CASSRQIMSSYEQYF. The CDR3, as DNA: TGTGCCAGCAGCCGCCAAATAATGAGTTCCTACGAGCAGTACTTC.

The V gene is TRBV12-5, the J gene TRBJ2-1, with D perhaps matching TRBD1 (5 bases). V shed 6 bases and J shed 5 bases, with 14 bases lying between them. This CDR3 is built from 14 residues. CDR1 and CDR2 from the germline V gene are LGHNT and FRNRAP. For the CDR3, the DNA is TGTGCTAGTGGCCTTAGGGGTCACAACAATGAGCAGTTCTTC. It encodes CASGLRGHNNEQFF. The whole variable domain, remainder taken from reference TRBV12-5 and TRBJ2-1, is DARVTQTPRHKVTEMGQEVTMRCQPILGHNTVFWYRQTMMQGLELLAYFRNRAPLDDSGMPKDRFSAEMPDATLATLKIQPSEPRDSAVYFCASGLRGHNNEQFFGPGTRLTVL.

V and J are TRBV9 and TRBJ2-3; possibly TRBD2 for D (6 bases). V was cut by 0 bases and J by 4 bases, with 9 bases left in between. CDR1 SGDLS and CDR2 YYNGEE come from the germline V gene. CDR3 length: 14 residues. In DNA, the CDR3 is TGTGCCAGCAGCGTAGGACTAGTCTCAGATACGCAGTATTTT. Translated, it gives CASSVGLVSDTQYF.

The J gene is TRBJ1-2, the V gene TRBV6-1; D perhaps matches TRBD1 (6 bases). Trimming cost V 8 bases and J 4 bases, with 8 bases left between them. This CDR3 has 11 residues. The germline V gene encodes CDR1 MNHNS and CDR2 SASEGT. CDR3 protein: CASGTTYGYTF. In nucleotides, the CDR3 is TGTGCCAGCGGGACAACCTATGGCTACACCTTC.

In this sample, this clonotype turned up many times. This sequence joins TRBV28 and TRBJ2-3; a weak D match, TRBD1 (5 bases). V lost 7 bases to trimming and J lost 1 base, with 18 bases between them. The CDR3 extends over 16 amino acids. Germline CDR1 and CDR2: MDHEN and SYDVKM. The CDR3 region has the DNA TGTGCCAGCATTCTCAGGGCTGTTGGGGGCACAGATACGCAGTATTTT. This gives the protein CASILRAVGGTDTQYF. Supplemented by reference TRBV28 and TRBJ2-3, the full variable domain reads DVKVTQSSRYLVKRTGEKVFLECVQDMDHENMFWYRQDPGLGLRLIYFSYDVKMKEKGDIPEGYSVSREKKERFSLILESASTNQTSMYLCASILRAVGGTDTQYFGPGTRLTVL.

This clonotype has at least ten counts. The chain recombines TRBV30 with TRBJ2-6; D tentatively reads TRBD1 or TRBD2 (6 bases each). The CDR3 consists of 17 residues. The germline gives CDR1 GTSNPN, CDR2 SVGIG (reference sequence). V gave up 1 base and J gave up 2 bases, with 15 bases separating them. The CDR3 here is CAWSGWSGEAGANVLTF. The DNA for the CDR3 is TGTGCCTGGAGTGGATGGTCAGGGGAGGCTGGGGCCAACGTCCTGACTTTC.

The table lists this clonotype with a few counts. The chain combines TRBV4-1 with TRBJ2-7; either TRBD1 or TRBD2 may fit D (5 bases each). The length of the CDR3 is 18 residues. Trimming removed 1 base from V and 0 bases from J, with 19 bases in between. Germline CDR1 and CDR2: MGHRA and YSYEKL. As DNA, the CDR3 is TGCGCCAGCAGCCAAGCCCTGCAGGCCAGGGACCTCTCCTACGAGCAGTACTTC. It yields the protein CASSQALQARDLSYEQYF.

This clonotype was picked up many times. The chain is built from TRBV14 and TRBJ2-1; D not certain. This CDR3 has 11 residues. Germline-derived CDR1 and CDR2 are SGHDN and FVKESK. V lost 1 base and J lost 11, with 6 bases in between. The chain's CDR3 is CASSQGIQQFF. CDR3 DNA sequence: TGTGCCAGCAGCCAAGGGATACAGCAGTTCTTC.

This clonotype was found many times. This rearrangement joins TRBV29-1 to TRBJ2-3; no firm D call. This CDR3 has 12 amino acids. With 7 bases removed from V and 1 base from J, the gap between germline ends came to 9 bases. Germline V gene data show CDR1 as SQVTM and CDR2 as ANQGSEA. CDR3 protein: CSAEAGTDTQYF. CDR3 nucleotides: TGCAGCGCCGAGGCGGGCACAGATACGCAGTATTTT.